This T cell receptor beta chain came from a study of T cell responses to AZD1222 COVID-19 vaccine. Broader study findings: At baseline, just five to seven AZD1222 recipients tested seropositive. Among the donors, most were white British and more were female, and clonal diversity was possibly underestimated.

Some clones are missing from TCRdb's copy, which holds only in-frame ones; the method was immunoSEQ multiplex PCR. The sample includes about 120,000 clones, more than 70% of them seen just once. Comments on this clone: Its antigen is still unknown.

The CDR3 is 15 amino acids. CDR1 is SGHVS, CDR2 FQNEAQ, per germline. With 4 bases clipped from V and 10 bases from J, the junction kept 11 bases outside the gene matches. This clonotype was obtained from an adult in good health. The chain is built from TRBV7-8 and TRBJ2-3, with 10 bases matching TRBD2. This specimen consisted of peripheral blood, obtained on day 0 of AZD1222 vaccination. The CDR3 nucleotides are TGTGCCAGCAGCTCGAAGCGGGGGGGCCTTTCCCCGCAGTATTTT. This sequence encodes CASSSKRGGLSPQYF.